The 3 T cell receptor beta chains below were found in one sample sequenced in a study of blood T cell repertoires in COVID-19. Sequencing used immunoSEQ multiplex PCR; TCRdb keeps in-frame clones, though not all of them. In the table there are some 350,000 clones, around 89% of which are singletons. Sequences were obtained from PBMCs or T cells enriched from blood (not recorded which). These receptor sequences come from a man in his late teens or twenties who had recovered from COVID-19.

This clone was seen a single time. The rearrangement links TRBV6-4 to TRBJ2-3; the D is unclear. The CDR3 loop spans 14 amino acids. Germline CDR1 and CDR2: MRHNA and SNTAGT. V was clipped by 4 bases and J by 2 bases, with 10 bases between them. The CDR3 DNA sequence: TGTGCCAGCAGTGTGGCAGCGAACACAGATACGCAGTATTTT. Protein: CASSVAANTDTQYF.

V gene TRBV12-3 or TRBV12-4 combines with J gene TRBJ1-1; unclear D gene. V was pared by 6 bases and J by 6 bases, with 11 bases between. This CDR3 is 12 amino acids long. This CDR3 is CASRPEVAEAFF. In nucleotides, the CDR3 is TGTGCCAGCAGACCAGAGGTGGCTGAAGCTTTCTTT.

J is TRBJ1-6 and V is TRBV10-3, with a tentative D call TRBD1 (5 bases). The CDR3 loop spans 14 amino acids. V lost 10 bases, J lost 7 bases, and 17 bases lay in between. Germline V CDR1 and CDR2: ENHRY, SYGVKD. The CDR3 coding sequence is TGTGCCACAGCCCTCGGGGGAGTAAATTCACCCCTCCACTTT. Translation gives CATALGGVNSPLHF.